This TCR beta chain is from a study of lymphopenia after photon versus proton radiotherapy. Sequencing was performed with immunoSEQ multiplex PCR; in TCRdb, only in-frame clones are kept and a portion is missing. The data hold some 64,000 clones, with about nine tenths observed a single time. CDR3 length: 15 residues. CDR1 is KGHSH and CDR2 is LQKENI in the germline V gene. V was trimmed by 2 bases and J by 3 bases, leaving 13 bases between them. This TCR was sampled from an elderly man with esophageal cancer. The gene calls are TRBV18 and TRBJ1-2, with D tentatively TRBD1 (6 bases). The sample was peripheral blood, taken from a patient treated with proton-based radiotherapy. CDR3 sequence: CASSPTTGWDYGYTF. CDR3 DNA sequence: TGTGCCAGCTCACCAACCACAGGGTGGGACTATGGCTACACCTTC.